Below, 20 T cell receptor beta chains from the same sample are listed, as sequenced in a study of blood T cell repertoires in COVID-19. Sequencing was performed with immunoSEQ multiplex PCR; in TCRdb, only in-frame clones are kept and a portion is missing. The table shows more than 95,000 clones, with around 63% occurring only once. What was sequenced was peripheral blood. The receptors here all came from an older woman with acute or convalescent COVID-19.

The rearrangement joins TRBV18 to TRBJ2-1, with D unclear. CDR3 length: 13 amino acids. CDR1 is KGHSH and CDR2 is LQKENI in the germline V gene. V lost 2 bases to trimming and J lost 3 bases, with 5 bases between them. CDR3 amino acids: CASSPAGYNEQFF. Here the CDR3 DNA reads TGTGCCAGCTCACCAGCAGGCTACAATGAGCAGTTCTTC.

The V and J genes are TRBV9 and TRBJ1-2; 11 bases map to TRBD1. From germline, CDR1 is SGDLS and CDR2 YYNGEE. The CDR3 contains 14 residues. Losses at the gene ends were 0 bases for V and 6 bases for J; bases not matched to a gene: 1. CDR3 amino acids: CASSVGTGGDGYTF. The CDR3 coding sequence is TGTGCCAGCAGCGTAGGGACAGGGGGCGATGGCTACACCTTC.

The V call is TRBV24-1, the J call TRBJ2-5; 10 bases are shared with TRBD2. Germline CDR1 reads KGHDR; CDR2 reads SFDVKD. The CDR3 extends over 17 amino acids. V lost 4 bases to trimming and J lost 4 bases; unmatched junction nucleotides: 11. Written as DNA, the CDR3 is TGTGCCACCAGTGAAAGTGGAAGCGGGAGGGGTCGAGAGACCCAGTACTTC. Protein: CATSESGSGRGRETQYF.

The chain links TRBV18 to TRBJ2-7, with D perhaps matching TRBD2 (6 bases). Germline CDR1 KGHSH, CDR2 LQKENI. Trimming pared 2 bases from V and 0 bases from J, leaving 17 bases between. This CDR3 has 17 residues. CDR3 in amino acids: CASSPSRGGAFSYEQYF. CDR3 bases: TGTGCCAGCTCACCAAGTCGGGGCGGGGCCTTCTCCTACGAGCAGTACTTC.

The chain recombines TRBV30 with TRBJ2-6; D is uncertain. This CDR3 spans 15 amino acids. Trimming took 2 bases from V and 0 from J, leaving 8 bases between them. CDR1 and CDR2 (germline): GTSNPN, SVGIG (reference sequence). The CDR3 reads CAWSMLASGANVLTF. In DNA form, the CDR3 reads TGTGCCTGGAGTATGTTGGCCTCTGGGGCCAACGTCCTGACTTTC.

The chain links TRBV27 to TRBJ2-3, with TRBD2 matching 9 bases. V gave up 4 bases and J gave up 2 bases; unmatched junction bases: 7. The CDR3 has 16 residues. Germline CDR1 and CDR2: MNHEY and SMNVEV (reference sequence). Here the CDR3 reads CASSWTTSGNTDTQYF. The DNA of the CDR3 is TGTGCCAGCAGTTGGACGACTAGCGGAAACACAGATACGCAGTATTTT.

The genes are TRBV2 and TRBJ1-5, with 7 positions matching TRBD1. The CDR3 has 16 amino acids. With V trimmed by 0 bases and J by 6 bases, 8 bases remained unmatched. Germline lookup yields CDR1 SNHLY and CDR2 FYNNEI. The CDR3 bases are TGTGCCAGCAGTGAAGCAGCAGGGGGTAGTGGTCAGCCCCAGCATTTT. The encoded protein is CASSEAAGGSGQPQHF.

This chain connects TRBV19 to TRBJ2-1; TRBD2 matches 7 bases. Germline CDR1 is LNHDA and CDR2 is SQIVND (reference sequence). J was trimmed by 4 bases and V by 0 bases; bases with no gene match: 9. The CDR3 is made up of 17 amino acids. The CDR3 is CASSIDGGSSQYNEQFF. As DNA, the CDR3 is TGTGCCAGTAGTATAGATGGCGGGAGTTCCCAGTACAATGAGCAGTTCTTC.

This chain uses TRBV3-1 (or the pseudogene TRBV3-2) with TRBJ2-1, with 14 nucleotides matching TRBD2. Germline-derived CDR1 and CDR2 are LGHDT and YNNKEL (reference sequence). V lost 4 bases to trimming and J lost 4 bases; unmatched junction nucleotides: 3. The CDR3 is 16 residues long. CDR3 amino acids: CASSLGLAGEYNEQFF. The CDR3 DNA sequence: TGTGCCAGCAGCCTGGGACTAGCGGGAGAATACAATGAGCAGTTCTTC.

The chain couples TRBV6-5 to TRBJ2-2; 7 bases are shared with TRBD1. V shed 7 bases, J shed 1 base, and the junction held 6 bases outside the gene matches. The germline V gene encodes CDR1 MNHEY and CDR2 SVGAGI. The CDR3 is 15 residues long. CDR3 loop: CASISGTVNTGELFF. In DNA form, the CDR3 reads TGTGCCAGCATTTCCGGGACAGTGAACACCGGGGAGCTGTTTTTT.

The V gene is TRBV4-1, the J gene TRBJ2-5; 8 nucleotides agree with TRBD1. Germline CDR1 is MGHRA and CDR2 is YSYEKL. J was trimmed by 2 bases and V by 4 bases; bases with no gene match: 3. The length of the CDR3 is 14 residues. For the CDR3, the DNA is TGCGCCAGCAGCCGGACAGGGAAGCAAGAGACCCAGTACTTC. Its protein product is CASSRTGKQETQYF.

V and J are TRBV4-2 and TRBJ1-3; TRBD1 matches 7 bases. The CDR3 has 17 residues. Germline CDR1 is LGHNA and CDR2 is YNFKEQ. V gave up 3 bases and J gave up 4 bases; unmatched junction bases: 12. The CDR3 loop reads CASSQEGGANRGNTIYF. The CDR3 nucleotides read TGTGCCAGCAGCCAGGAAGGGGGCGCGAATCGCGGAAACACCATATATTTT.

V gene TRBV5-6 combines with J gene TRBJ1-2, with 8 bases lining up with TRBD1. The CDR3 is 13 amino acids. Per the germline V gene, CDR1 is SGHDT and CDR2 is YYEEEE. The J segment lost 8 bases and the V segment lost 4 bases, leaving 7 bases of the junction unmatched. CDR3 in amino acids: CASSEGQGWGYTF. CDR3 DNA sequence: TGTGCCAGCAGCGAAGGACAGGGCTGGGGCTACACCTTC.

The chain combines TRBV18 with TRBJ1-5; D perhaps matches TRBD1 (5 bases). Trimming stripped 3 bases from V and 2 bases from J, with 14 bases between. This CDR3 comprises 16 residues. Germline CDR1 and CDR2: KGHSH and LQKENI. Here the CDR3 DNA reads TGTGCCAGCTCACCCGCGGACATTATGCGCAATCAGCCCCAGCATTTT. This gives the protein CASSPADIMRNQPQHF. Based on the CDR3 plus reference TRBV18 and TRBJ1-5, the full variable domain is NAGVMQNPRHLVRRRGQEARLRCSPMKGHSHVYWYRQLPEEGLKFMVYLQKENIIDESGMPKERFSAEFPKEGPSILRIQQVVRGDSAAYFCASSPADIMRNQPQHFGDGTRLSIL.

This sequence joins TRBV18 and TRBJ1-1, with D possibly matching TRBD1 (6 bases). The CDR3 is 14 residues long. V was pared by 0 bases and J by 1 base, with 6 bases between. The germline gives CDR1 KGHSH, CDR2 LQKENI. CDR3 in amino acids: CASSPPRGNTEAFF. The DNA of the CDR3 is TGTGCCAGCTCACCACCCAGGGGGAACACTGAAGCTTTCTTT.

Here the CDR3 reads CSVEEMVALSSYNEQFF. The DNA for the CDR3 is TGCAGCGTTGAAGAAATGGTAGCGTTGAGCTCCTACAATGAGCAGTTCTTC. The genes are TRBV29-1 and TRBJ2-1, with D possibly being TRBD2 (5 bases). This CDR3 has 17 amino acids. The V gene's germline CDR1 is SQVTM and CDR2 ANQGSEA. V shed 0 bases and J shed 0 bases, with 15 bases lying between them.

J is TRBJ2-3 and V is TRBV7-6; 7 nucleotides line up with TRBD2. Trimming took 6 bases from V and 1 from J; bases not matched to a gene: 7. In germline, CDR1 is SGHVS, CDR2 FNYEAQ. The CDR3 has 15 amino acids. As DNA, the CDR3 is TGTGCCAGCAGTACTTGGGCGGGGGGCACAGATACGCAGTATTTT. This gives the protein CASSTWAGGTDTQYF.

The V and J genes are TRBV20-1 and TRBJ2-5; TRBD2 aligns across 9 bases. The CDR3 is 14 amino acids. V dropped 6 bases and J dropped 5; count of bases not matched to a gene: 10. Germline V gene sequence: CDR1 DFQATT, CDR2 SNEGSKA (reference sequence). The CDR3 is CSASTAGGMETQYF. In DNA form, the CDR3 reads TGCAGTGCGAGTACAGCGGGGGGTATGGAGACCCAGTACTTC.

The chain carries TRBV6-6 and TRBJ2-5, with a tentative D call TRBD1 (5 bases). CDR1 and CDR2 from the germline V gene are MNHNY and SVGAGI (reference sequence). Trimming took 6 bases from V and 2 from J, leaving 7 bases between them. The length of the CDR3 is 12 residues. CDR3 in DNA: TGTGCCAGCAGCGACAGTCAAGAGACCCAGTACTTC. Amino acid sequence: CASSDSQETQYF.

The J gene is TRBJ1-2, the V gene TRBV19; unclear D gene. V was pared by 8 bases and J by 3 bases, with 13 bases between. The CDR3 is 13 residues long. Germline values: CDR1 LNHDA, CDR2 SQIVND (reference sequence). The CDR3 DNA reads TGTGCCAGTTCTTATGGGCAGGACTATGGCTACACCTTC. Amino acid sequence: CASSYGQDYGYTF. Based on the CDR3 plus reference TRBV19 and TRBJ1-2, the full variable domain is DGGITQSPKYLFRKEGQNVTLSCEQNLNHDAMYWYRQDPGQGLRLIYYSQIVNDFQKGDIAEGYSVSREKKESFPLTVTSAQKNPTAFYLCASSYGQDYGYTFGSGTRLTVV.